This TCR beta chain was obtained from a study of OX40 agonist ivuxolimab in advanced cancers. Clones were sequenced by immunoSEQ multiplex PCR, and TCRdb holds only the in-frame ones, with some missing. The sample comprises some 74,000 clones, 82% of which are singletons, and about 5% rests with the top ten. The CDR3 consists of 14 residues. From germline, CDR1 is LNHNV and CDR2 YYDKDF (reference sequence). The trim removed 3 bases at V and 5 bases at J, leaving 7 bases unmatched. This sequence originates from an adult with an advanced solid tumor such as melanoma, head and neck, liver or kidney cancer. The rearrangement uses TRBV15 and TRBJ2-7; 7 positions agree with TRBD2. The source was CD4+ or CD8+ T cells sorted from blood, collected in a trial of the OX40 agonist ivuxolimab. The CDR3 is CATSRQTSSHEQYF. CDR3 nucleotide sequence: TGTGCCACCAGCAGGCAGACTAGCTCACACGAGCAGTACTTC.